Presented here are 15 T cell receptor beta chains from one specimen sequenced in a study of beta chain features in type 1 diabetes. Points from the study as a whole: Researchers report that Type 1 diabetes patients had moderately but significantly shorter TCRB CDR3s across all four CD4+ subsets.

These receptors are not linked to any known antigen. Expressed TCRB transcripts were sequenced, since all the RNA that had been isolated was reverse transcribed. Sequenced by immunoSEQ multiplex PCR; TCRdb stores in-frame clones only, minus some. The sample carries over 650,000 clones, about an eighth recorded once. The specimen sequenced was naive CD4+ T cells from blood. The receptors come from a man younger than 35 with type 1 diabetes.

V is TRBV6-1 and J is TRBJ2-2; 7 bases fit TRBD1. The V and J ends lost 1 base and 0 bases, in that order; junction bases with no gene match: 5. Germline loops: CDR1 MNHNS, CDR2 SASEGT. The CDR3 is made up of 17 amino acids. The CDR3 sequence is CASSEVGTATNTGELFF. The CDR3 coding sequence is TGTGCCAGCAGTGAAGTTGGGACAGCTACGAACACCGGGGAGCTGTTTTTT.

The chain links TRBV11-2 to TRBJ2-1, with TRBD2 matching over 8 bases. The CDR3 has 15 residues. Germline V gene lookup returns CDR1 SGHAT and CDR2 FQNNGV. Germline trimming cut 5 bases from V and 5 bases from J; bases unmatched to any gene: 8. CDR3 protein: CASSLPGTRNNEQFF. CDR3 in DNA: TGTGCCAGCAGCCTTCCCGGGACTAGGAACAATGAGCAGTTCTTC.

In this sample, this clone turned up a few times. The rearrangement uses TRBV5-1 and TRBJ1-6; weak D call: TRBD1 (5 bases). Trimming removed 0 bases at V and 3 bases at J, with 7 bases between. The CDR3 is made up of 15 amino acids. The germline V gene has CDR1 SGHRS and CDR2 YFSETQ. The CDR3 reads CASSLEGSYNSPLHF. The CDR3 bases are TGCGCCAGCAGCTTGGAGGGGAGCTATAATTCACCCCTCCACTTT.

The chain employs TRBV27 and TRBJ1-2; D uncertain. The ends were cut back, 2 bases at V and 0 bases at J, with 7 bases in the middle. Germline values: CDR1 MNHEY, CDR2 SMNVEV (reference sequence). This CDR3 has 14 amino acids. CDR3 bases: TGTGCCAGCAGTTTAACCACCTCTAACTATGGCTACACCTTC. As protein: CASSLTTSNYGYTF.

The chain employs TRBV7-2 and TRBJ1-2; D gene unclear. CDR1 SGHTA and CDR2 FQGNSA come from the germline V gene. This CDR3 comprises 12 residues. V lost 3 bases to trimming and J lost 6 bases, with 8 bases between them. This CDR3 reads CASSFGLDGYTF. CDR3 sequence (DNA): TGTGCCAGCAGCTTTGGATTAGATGGCTACACCTTC.

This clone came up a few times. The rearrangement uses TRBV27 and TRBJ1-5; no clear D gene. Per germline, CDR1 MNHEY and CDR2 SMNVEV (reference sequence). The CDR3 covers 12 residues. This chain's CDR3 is CGTNSLDQPQHF. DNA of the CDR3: TGTGGAACGAACAGCCTTGATCAGCCCCAGCATTTT.

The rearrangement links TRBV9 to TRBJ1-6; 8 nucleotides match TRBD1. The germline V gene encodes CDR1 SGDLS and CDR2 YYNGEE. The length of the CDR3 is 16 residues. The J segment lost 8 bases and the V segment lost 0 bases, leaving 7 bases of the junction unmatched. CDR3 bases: TGTGCCAGCAGCGTAGCGTTTCACAGGGGGGATTCACCCCTCCACTTT. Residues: CASSVAFHRGDSPLHF. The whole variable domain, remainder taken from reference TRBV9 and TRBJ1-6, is DSGVTQTPKHLITATGQRVTLRCSPRSGDLSVYWYQQSLDQGLQFLIQYYNGEERAKGNILERFSAQQFPDLHSELNLSSLELGDSALYFCASSVAFHRGDSPLHFGNGTRLTVT.

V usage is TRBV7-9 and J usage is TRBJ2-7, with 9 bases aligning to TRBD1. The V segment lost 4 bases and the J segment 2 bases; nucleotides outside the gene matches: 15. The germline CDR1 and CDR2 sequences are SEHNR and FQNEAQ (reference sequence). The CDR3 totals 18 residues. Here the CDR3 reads CASSSSLRDRATAYEQYF. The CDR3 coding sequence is TGTGCCAGCAGCTCATCCCTCCGGGACAGGGCAACGGCCTACGAGCAGTACTTC.

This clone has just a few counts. This chain's CDR3 is CASSFTGATDTQYF. The CDR3 DNA follows: TGTGCCAGCAGTTTTACCGGGGCCACAGATACGCAGTATTTT. V gene TRBV27 combines with J gene TRBJ2-3; tentatively, D is TRBD1 or TRBD2 (5 bases each). Trimming left V 3 bases short and J 2 bases short, with 9 bases between. The CDR3 loop spans 14 amino acids. Per germline, CDR1 MNHEY and CDR2 SMNVEV (reference sequence).

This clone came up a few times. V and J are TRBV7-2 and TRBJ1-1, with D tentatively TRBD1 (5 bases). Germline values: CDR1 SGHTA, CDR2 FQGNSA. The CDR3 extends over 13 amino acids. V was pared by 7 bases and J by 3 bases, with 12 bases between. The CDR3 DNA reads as TGTGCCAGCACCCTCGACAGAGACACTGAAGCTTTCTTT. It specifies CASTLDRDTEAFF.

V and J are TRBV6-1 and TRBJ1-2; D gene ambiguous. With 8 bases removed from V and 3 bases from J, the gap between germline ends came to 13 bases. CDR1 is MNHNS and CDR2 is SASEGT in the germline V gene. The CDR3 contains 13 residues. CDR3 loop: CASAASIDYGYTF. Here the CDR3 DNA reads TGTGCCAGCGCTGCCTCAATAGACTATGGCTACACCTTC.

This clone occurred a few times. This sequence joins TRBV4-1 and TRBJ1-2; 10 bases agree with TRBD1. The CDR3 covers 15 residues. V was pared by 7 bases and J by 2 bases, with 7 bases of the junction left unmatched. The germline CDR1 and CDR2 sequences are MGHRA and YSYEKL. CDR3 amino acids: CASTSRGQGNYGYTF. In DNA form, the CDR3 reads TGCGCCAGCACCTCACGGGGACAGGGGAACTATGGCTACACCTTC.

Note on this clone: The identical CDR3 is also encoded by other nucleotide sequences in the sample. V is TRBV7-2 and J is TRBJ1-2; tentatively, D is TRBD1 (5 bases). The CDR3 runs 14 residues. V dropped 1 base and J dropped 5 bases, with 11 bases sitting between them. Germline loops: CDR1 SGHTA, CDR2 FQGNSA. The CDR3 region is CASSLEPGLYGYTF. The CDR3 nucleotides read TGTGCCAGCAGCTTAGAGCCAGGGTTGTATGGCTACACCTTC.

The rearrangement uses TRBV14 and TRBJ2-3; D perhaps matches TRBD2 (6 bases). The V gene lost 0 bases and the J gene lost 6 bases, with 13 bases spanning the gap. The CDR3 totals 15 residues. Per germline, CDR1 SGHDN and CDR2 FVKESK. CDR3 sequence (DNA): TGTGCCAGCAGCCAAGATAGAGGCGGGATGGATACGCAGTATTTT. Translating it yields CASSQDRGGMDTQYF. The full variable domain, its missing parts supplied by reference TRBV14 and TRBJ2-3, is EAGVTQFPSHSVIEKGQTVTLRCDPISGHDNLYWYRRVMGKEIKFLLHFVKESKQDESGMPNNRFLAERTGGTYSTLKVQPAELEDSGVYFCASSQDRGGMDTQYFGPGTRLTVL.

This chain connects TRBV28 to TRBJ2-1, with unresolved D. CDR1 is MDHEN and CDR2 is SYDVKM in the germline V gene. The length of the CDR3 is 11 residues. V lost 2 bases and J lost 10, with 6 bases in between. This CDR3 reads CASSLRVEQFF. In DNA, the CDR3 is TGTGCCAGCAGTTTAAGGGTCGAGCAGTTCTTC.